This TCR beta chain derives from a study of blood T cell repertoires in COVID-19. Sequencing used immunoSEQ multiplex PCR; TCRdb keeps in-frame clones, though not all of them. The table records 20,000 to 25,000 clones, over 75% of them present only once. Germline values: CDR1 SEHNR, CDR2 FQNEAQ (reference sequence). Trimming pared 5 bases from V and 4 bases from J, leaving 15 bases between. The CDR3 sequence is 15 residues long. The genes are TRBV7-9 and TRBJ1-3; maybe TRBD1 (6 bases). Sequences were obtained from peripheral blood. This TCR was recovered from a man in his 70s in a cohort sampled during active COVID-19. CDR3 nucleotides: TGTGCCAGCAGCCCGACAGGATTAAGAGGAAACACCATATATTTT. The encoded protein is CASSPTGLRGNTIYF.